The table lists the clone carrying this TCR beta chain with many counts. Its antigen is not identified. The sample belongs to a study of CD8 T cells in ankylosing spondylitis. Points from the study as a whole: As reported, disease-linked clones showed significant enrichment in matched ankylosing spondylitis synovial fluid.

This CDR3 has 15 residues. The germline CDR1 and CDR2 sequences are WSHSY and SAAADI. Trimming took 0 bases from V and 9 from J; bases not matched to a gene: 11. TCRdb called the 5' RACE reads again in MiXCR, with one record for every CDR3 protein. This sample has about 160,000 distinct CDR3 sequences; around 19% occur once, and the top ten carry 7.8%. The source of this sequence is a male donor with ankylosing spondylitis or in good health (not recorded which). This sequence joins TRBV10-2 and TRBJ2-7, with 7 nucleotides matching TRBD1. The sequencing sample was made of blood, either unsorted or a sorted T cell fraction (not recorded which). CDR3 residues: CASSESAGGVSGQYF. In DNA form, the CDR3 reads TGCGCCAGCAGTGAGTCGGCAGGGGGAGTTTCAGGGCAGTACTTC.